The next 31 T cell receptor beta chains were all read from a single sample in a study of tumor-infiltrating lymphocytes in localized non-small cell lung cancer. Profiled with immunoSEQ multiplex PCR; TCRdb holds only in-frame clones, not every one. The top ten clones hold less than 9.5% of a sample with 11,000 to 15,000 clones, about 64% of them seen once. The sequenced sample was uninvolved lung tissue not adjacent to the tumor. Receptors originate from a human donor with non-small cell lung cancer.

This chain joins TRBV15 and TRBJ1-6; D is undetermined. Germline values: CDR1 LNHNV, CDR2 YYDKDF (reference sequence). This CDR3 contains 17 residues. V lost 3 bases to trimming and J lost 0 bases, with 12 bases between them. Here the CDR3 reads CATSSRPSSSYNSPLHF. The CDR3 bases are TGTGCCACCAGCAGCCGACCCTCGAGCTCCTATAATTCACCCCTCCACTTT.

The chain combines TRBV6-5 with TRBJ1-1, with D perhaps matching TRBD1 (5 bases). The CDR3 has 15 residues. Per germline, CDR1 MNHEY and CDR2 SVGAGI. V was pared by 0 bases and J by 4 bases, with 12 bases between. The CDR3 is CASSYSTDGGTEAFF. The CDR3 DNA reads as TGTGCCAGCAGTTACTCGACAGACGGGGGCACTGAAGCTTTCTTT.

The chain uses TRBV2 and TRBJ2-5; tentative D call: TRBD2 (6 bases). There are 17 residues in the CDR3. CDR1 and CDR2 (germline): SNHLY, FYNNEI. The V end lost 6 bases, the J end lost 1 base, and 21 bases lay between the germline ends. This CDR3 is CASSGPLGAGSQETQYF. The CDR3 DNA sequence: TGTGCCAGCAGCGGCCCCCTAGGTGCGGGGTCCCAAGAGACCCAGTACTTC.

The genes are TRBV28 and TRBJ1-2; D call uncertain. The V end was cut by 6 bases, the J end by 4 bases, with 9 bases between. The CDR3 is 12 residues long. CDR1 and CDR2 (germline): MDHEN, SYDVKM. The chain's CDR3 is CASRSGPYGYTF. In DNA form, the CDR3 reads TGTGCCAGCAGATCCGGCCCCTATGGCTACACCTTC.

This sequence joins TRBV6-5 and TRBJ2-1; D gene ambiguous. Looked up from germline, CDR1 is MNHEY and CDR2 is SVGAGI. The CDR3 is 15 residues long. The germline V and J ends were trimmed by 6 bases and 0 bases, with 12 bases remaining between them. CDR3 sequence reads: CASRLSALSYNEQFF. The CDR3 bases are TGTGCCAGCAGGCTCAGTGCCCTCTCCTACAATGAGCAGTTCTTC.

Written as DNA, the CDR3 is TGTGCCAGCAGCCGGGGCCGCAATCAGCCCCAGCATTTT. Translated, it gives CASSRGRNQPQHF. V usage is TRBV5-6 and J usage is TRBJ1-5, with D possibly TRBD1 on 5 matching bases. The CDR3 spans 13 residues. CDR1 and CDR2 from the germline V gene are SGHDT and YYEEEE. V dropped 4 bases and J dropped 2 bases, with 7 bases sitting between them.

A single count supports this clone. V gene TRBV7-2 combines with J gene TRBJ1-5; TRBD1 agrees at 7 bases. J was trimmed by 0 bases and V by 1 base; bases with no gene match: 12. Germline V gene lookup returns CDR1 SGHTA and CDR2 FQGNSA. The CDR3 is made up of 19 amino acids. CDR3 sequence reads: CASSLDIVTGLYSNQPQHF. In DNA, the CDR3 is TGTGCCAGCAGCTTAGATATCGTGACAGGGCTATATAGCAATCAGCCCCAGCATTTT.

The CDR3 region is CASNTGTSGQSGGTGELFF. The DNA of the CDR3 is TGTGCCAGCAACACCGGGACTAGCGGACAATCAGGAGGCACCGGGGAGCTGTTTTTT. V usage is TRBV2 and J usage is TRBJ2-2; 11 bases match TRBD2. V shed 7 bases and J 4 bases; nucleotides not matched to a gene: 17. The CDR3 runs 19 residues. Germline CDR1 reads SNHLY; CDR2 reads FYNNEI.

Only one count was recorded for this clone. V and J are TRBV29-1 and TRBJ2-7, with D maybe TRBD2 (6 bases). CDR1 SQVTM and CDR2 ANQGSEA come from the germline V gene. The CDR3 totals 11 residues. This CDR3 is CAGLLINEQYF. In nucleotides, the CDR3 is TGCGCGGGACTGCTCATCAACGAGCAGTACTTC.

The V call is TRBV29-1, the J call TRBJ2-5; D call uncertain. Germline-derived CDR1 and CDR2 are SQVTM and ANQGSEA. The CDR3 is 11 residues long. Trimming took 6 bases from V and 5 from J, leaving 10 bases between them. The CDR3 coding sequence is TGCAGCGTGGTGGTTCTGGAGACCCAGTACTTC. Translated: CSVVVLETQYF.

The V gene is TRBV6-5, the J gene TRBJ2-1, with 7 bases matching TRBD2. After removal of 2 bases from V and 0 bases from J, the junction contained 1 base not matched to a gene. CDR3 size: 15 residues. Germline loops: CDR1 MNHEY, CDR2 SVGAGI. The CDR3 nucleotides are TGTGCCAGCAGTTACGGCGGGAGCTCCTACAATGAGCAGTTCTTC. Amino acids: CASSYGGSSYNEQFF.

V usage is TRBV30 and J usage is TRBJ2-7; a possible D gene is TRBD1 (6 bases). The CDR3 loop spans 12 amino acids. Trimming cost V 6 bases and J 4 bases, with 13 bases left between them. CDR1 and CDR2 (germline): GTSNPN, SVGIG (reference sequence). The CDR3 reads CACLRGLYEQYF. In nucleotides, the CDR3 is TGTGCCTGCCTTAGGGGGTTGTACGAGCAGTACTTC.

The chain carries TRBV25-1 and TRBJ1-3; D not resolved. The germline CDR1 and CDR2 sequences are MGHDK and SYGVNS. Trimming took off 1 base at V and 4 bases at J, with 11 bases between the two ends. There are 15 residues in the CDR3. The CDR3 sequence: CASSESSADGNTIYF. CDR3 coding DNA: TGTGCCAGCAGTGAATCGTCCGCGGACGGAAACACCATATATTTT.

V gene TRBV6-5 combines with J gene TRBJ1-2, with 10 positions matching TRBD1. The CDR3 length is 13 residues. After removal of 5 bases from V and 5 bases from J, the junction contained 2 bases not matched to a gene. CDR1 and CDR2 (germline): MNHEY, SVGAGI. The CDR3 sequence is CASSRDRGYGYTF. The CDR3 coding sequence is TGTGCCAGCAGTCGGGACAGGGGATATGGCTACACCTTC.

This clone was counted a few times. This sequence joins TRBV7-9 and TRBJ2-7, with no clear D. Germline CDR1 SEHNR, CDR2 FQNEAQ (reference sequence). The V and J ends lost 1 base and 6 bases respectively, with 13 bases between them. CDR3 size: 14 residues. The CDR3 here is CASSLGANTGEQYF. The DNA of the CDR3 is TGTGCCAGCAGCTTAGGGGCCAACACCGGCGAGCAGTACTTC.

DNA of the CDR3: TGCGCCAGCAGCTTGGGGGGGACAGGAGACACTGAAGCTTTCTTT. This encodes CASSLGGTGDTEAFF. The genes are TRBV5-1 and TRBJ1-1; 8 bases agree with TRBD1. CDR1 SGHRS and CDR2 YFSETQ come from the germline V gene. The CDR3 has 15 residues. V gave up 0 bases and J gave up 3 bases; unmatched junction bases: 4.

The rearrangement joins TRBV2 to TRBJ1-5, with 7 bases fitting TRBD1. This CDR3 region has 16 residues. CDR1 and CDR2 (germline): SNHLY, FYNNEI. V lost 7 bases to trimming and J lost 2 bases; unmatched junction nucleotides: 11. The chain's CDR3 is CASKNRGDIGNQPQHF. The DNA for the CDR3 is TGTGCCAGCAAGAACAGGGGAGACATCGGCAATCAGCCCCAGCATTTT. Based on the CDR3 plus reference TRBV2 and TRBJ1-5, the full variable domain is EPEVTQTPSHQVTQMGQEVILRCVPISNHLYFYWYRQILGQKVEFLVSFYNNEISEKSEIFDDQFSVERPDGSNFTLKIRSTKLEDSAMYFCASKNRGDIGNQPQHFGDGTRLSIL.

The V call is TRBV5-1, the J call TRBJ2-5; 9 nucleotides align to TRBD2. V lost 3 bases and J lost 1; bases outside the gene matches: 7. The CDR3 loop spans 16 amino acids. CDR1 SGHRS and CDR2 YFSETQ come from the germline V gene. The CDR3 loop is CASSSLTSGSQETQYF. CDR3 sequence (DNA): TGCGCCAGCAGCTCATTAACTAGCGGGTCCCAAGAGACCCAGTACTTC.

This rearrangement joins TRBV7-2 to TRBJ2-7, with a tentative D call TRBD1 (5 bases). The CDR3 runs 13 residues. V lost 1 base and J lost 6, with 10 bases in between. Per the germline V gene, CDR1 is SGHTA and CDR2 is FQGNSA. The CDR3 spells CASSLVAQGEQYF. In DNA, the CDR3 is TGTGCCAGCAGCTTAGTGGCGCAGGGCGAGCAGTACTTC.

The chain joins TRBV11-1 to TRBJ2-6; weak D call: TRBD1 (6 bases). The CDR3 is made up of 15 amino acids. With 7 bases removed from V and 3 bases from J, the gap between germline ends came to 13 bases. Per the germline V gene, CDR1 is SGHAT and CDR2 is FQDESV (reference sequence). CDR3 in DNA: TGTGCCAGCACCAGGACAGCATTTGGGGCCAACGTCCTGACTTTC. It is translated as CASTRTAFGANVLTF.

The gene calls are TRBV10-3 and TRBJ2-5, with a tentative D call TRBD1 (6 bases). V was cut by 4 bases and J by 6 bases, with 6 bases left in between. The CDR3 length is 11 residues. The germline gives CDR1 ENHRY, CDR2 SYGVKD. CDR3 sequence: CAISGGQTQYF. The CDR3 DNA follows: TGTGCCATCAGTGGGGGGCAGACCCAGTACTTC.

This clone is medium-sized by share. This sequence joins TRBV5-6 and TRBJ1-2; 7 bases are shared with TRBD1. The V gene end was trimmed by 4 bases and the J gene end by 6 bases; junction bases not matched to a gene: 6. Germline CDR1 and CDR2: SGHDT and YYEEEE. This CDR3 contains 13 residues. As DNA, the CDR3 is TGTGCCAGCAGCGCGACAGGGAAGCATGGCTACACCTTC. Protein: CASSATGKHGYTF.

J is TRBJ1-2 and V is TRBV5-1; 9 bases line up with TRBD1. V lost 3 bases, J lost 2 bases, and 11 bases stayed unmatched. The CDR3 is 17 amino acids. Germline CDR1 SGHRS, CDR2 YFSETQ. CDR3 DNA sequence: TGCGCCAGCAGCTACCACACAGGGGGCAAACGGAACTATGGCTACACCTTC. Translation: CASSYHTGGKRNYGYTF.

V is TRBV4-1 and J is TRBJ2-5; D is perhaps TRBD2 (6 bases). The germline V gene encodes CDR1 MGHRA and CDR2 YSYEKL. V shed 0 bases and J shed 7 bases, with 15 bases lying between them. This CDR3 spans 15 amino acids. DNA for the CDR3: TGCGCCAGCAGCCAAGATGAGACTAGAGGTCGGACCCAGTACTTC. It encodes CASSQDETRGRTQYF.

The chain carries TRBV7-2 and TRBJ2-7; no definite D call. V lost 6 bases and J 3 bases, leaving 12 bases between the germline ends. Germline V gene sequence: CDR1 SGHTA, CDR2 FQGNSA. The length of the CDR3 is 13 residues. CDR3 sequence: CASSLDRFYEQYV. CDR3 coding DNA: TGTGCCAGCAGTTTGGACCGCTTCTACGAGCAGTACGTC.

This clone was counted only a few times. The gene calls are TRBV7-2 and TRBJ1-3; tentatively, D is TRBD1 (6 bases). This CDR3 contains 14 residues. Germline V gene lookup returns CDR1 SGHTA and CDR2 FQGNSA. V lost 6 bases to trimming and J lost 0 bases, with 9 bases between them. The CDR3 DNA sequence: TGTGCCAGCAGTAGACAGGTCTCTGGAAACACCATATATTTT. This gives the protein CASSRQVSGNTIYF. Using reference TRBV7-2 and TRBJ1-3 for the parts outside the CDR3, the full variable domain is GAGVSQSPSNKVTEKGKDVELRCDPISGHTALYWYRQSLGQGLEFLIYFQGNSAPDKSGLPSDRFSAERTGGSVSTLTIQRTQQEDSAVYLCASSRQVSGNTIYFGEGSWLTVV.

Only one count was recorded for this clone. The rearrangement joins TRBV5-1 to TRBJ2-6, with a possible D match to TRBD1 (5 bases). Per germline, CDR1 SGHRS and CDR2 YFSETQ. V lost 4 bases to trimming and J lost 2 bases, with 10 bases between them. CDR3 length equals 15 residues. The CDR3 sequence: CASSHEGAGANVLTF. DNA for the CDR3: TGCGCCAGCAGCCACGAAGGGGCTGGGGCCAACGTCCTGACTTTC. The complete variable domain, with remaining parts taken from reference TRBV5-1 and TRBJ2-6, reads KAGVTQTPRYLIKTRGQQVTLSCSPISGHRSVSWYQQTPGQGLQFLFEYFSETQRNKGNFPGRFSGRQFSNSRSEMNVSTLELGDSALYLCASSHEGAGANVLTFGAGSRLTVL.

Only one count was recorded for this clone. The chain employs TRBV19 and TRBJ2-1; a possible D gene is TRBD2 (6 bases). CDR3 length: 14 residues. Germline CDR1 LNHDA, CDR2 SQIVND (reference sequence). Trimming shortened V by 4 bases and J by 2 bases, and 9 bases separated the two germline ends. CDR3 in amino acids: CASSKGLTYNEQFF. The CDR3 DNA sequence: TGTGCCAGTAGTAAGGGACTGACCTACAATGAGCAGTTCTTC.

The V call is TRBV11-1, the J call TRBJ2-6; 8 positions agree with TRBD2. The V gene end was trimmed by 5 bases and the J gene end by 0 bases; junction bases not matched to a gene: 6. The germline gives CDR1 SGHAT, CDR2 FQDESV (reference sequence). The CDR3 loop spans 17 amino acids. This CDR3 is CASSRGGLPSGANVLTF. CDR3 sequence (DNA): TGTGCCAGCAGCCGGGGGGGTTTACCCTCTGGGGCCAACGTCCTGACTTTC.

This chain connects TRBV5-5 to TRBJ1-1, with D unresolved. The CDR3 has 16 amino acids. V shed 4 bases and J shed 3 bases, with 19 bases lying between them. CDR1 is SGHKS, CDR2 YYEKEE, per germline (reference sequence). As DNA, the CDR3 is TGTGCCAGCAGCGTAGCGGTAATTGAAGTGGACACTGAAGCTTTCTTT. It specifies CASSVAVIEVDTEAFF.

The rearrangement uses TRBV4-1 and TRBJ2-6, with a possible D match to TRBD2 (5 bases). Trimming pared 0 bases from V and 4 bases from J, leaving 16 bases between. This CDR3 is built from 18 residues. Germline assignment: CDR1 MGHRA and CDR2 YSYEKL. The CDR3 region is CASSQDAQRRSGANVLTF. CDR3 in DNA: TGCGCCAGCAGCCAAGATGCCCAGCGGAGGAGCGGGGCCAACGTCCTGACTTTC.